These 14 T cell receptor beta chains were all obtained from the same sample, sequenced in a study of vaccination and CD4 T cells after COVID-19. The treatment here: approximately 9-day PBMC culture with coronavirus spike peptide pools or control peptides (ViraFEST assay). Their antigens are not known. The Oncomine TCR Beta short-read assay was applied to DNA of cultured CD4+ T cells. One entry per CDR3 protein results from TCRdb running MiXCR on the PCR reads. The table has 20,000 to 25,000 distinct CDR3 sequences, around 45% seen once. Source material: CD4+ T cells from blood, cultured in vitro. The receptors shown here come from a human donor who had recovered from COVID-19.

This clonotype was seen only a few times. The chain recombines TRBV6-2 or TRBV6-3 with TRBJ1-2; D is unresolved. There are 14 residues in the CDR3. V was shortened by 4 bases and J by 4 bases, with 13 bases between the two germline ends. Germline-derived CDR1 and CDR2 are MNHEY and SVGEGT. The CDR3 DNA sequence: TGTGCCAGCAGTTCTGCCGACCGCAGCTATGGCTACACCTTC. It yields the protein CASSSADRSYGYTF.

V and J are TRBV7-6 and TRBJ2-5; weak D call: TRBD1 (6 bases). V lost 1 base and J 2 bases, leaving 11 bases between the germline ends. CDR1 and CDR2 (germline): SGHVS, FNYEAQ. This CDR3 has 15 amino acids. The CDR3 loop reads CASSLGITGQETQYF. The DNA of the CDR3 is TGTGCCAGCAGCTTAGGTATCACAGGGCAAGAGACCCAGTACTTC.

The V call is TRBV20-1, the J call TRBJ1-3, with TRBD1 matching 11 bases. The CDR3 consists of 14 residues. V trimming: 6 bases; J trimming: 4 bases; junction bases outside the gene matches: 5. CDR1 and CDR2 (germline): DFQATT, SNEGSKA (reference sequence). The DNA for the CDR3 is TGCAGTGCGCTGGGACAGGGGGAGGGAAACACCATATATTTT. Translation: CSALGQGEGNTIYF.

This clonotype has only a few counts. The V call is TRBV2, the J call TRBJ2-5; D call uncertain. The CDR3 is 13 amino acids. Germline V CDR1 and CDR2: SNHLY, FYNNEI. Trimming took 5 bases from V and 2 from J, leaving 9 bases between them. The DNA of the CDR3 is TGTGCCAGCAGTTCCCCTAGTCAAGAGACCCAGTACTTC. The encoded protein is CASSSPSQETQYF.

This clonotype occurred a few times. The chain joins TRBV10-3 to TRBJ1-2; tentative D call: TRBD1 (6 bases). The germline V gene has CDR1 ENHRY and CDR2 SYGVKD. Trimming left V 8 bases short and J 9 bases short, with 13 bases between. The CDR3 runs to 11 residues. The CDR3 sequence: CAIGGEASYTF. In nucleotides, the CDR3 is TGTGCCATCGGGGGCGAGGCCAGCTACACCTTC.

By its share, this clonotype is large. The rearrangement joins TRBV5-1 to TRBJ2-3; 7 nucleotides align to TRBD2. V lost 6 bases to trimming and J lost 2 bases; unmatched junction nucleotides: 12. This CDR3 has 16 residues. CDR1 and CDR2 (germline): SGHRS, YFSETQ. The CDR3, as DNA: TGCGCCAGCACCCGGAGCGGACTAGGTCCCACAGATACGCAGTATTTT. Its translation is CASTRSGLGPTDTQYF.

This clonotype occurred a few times. The rearrangement uses TRBV6-1 and TRBJ1-2, with 7 bases matching TRBD1. The CDR3 sequence is 15 residues long. V was pared by 5 bases and J by 2 bases, with 8 bases of the junction left unmatched. The germline gives CDR1 MNHNS, CDR2 SASEGT. The CDR3 sequence is CASSRFTGQNYGYTF. CDR3 DNA sequence: TGTGCCAGCAGTCGTTTCACGGGACAGAACTATGGCTACACCTTC.

This clonotype was counted only a few times. The chain joins TRBV6-2 or TRBV6-3 to TRBJ2-2; D perhaps matches TRBD2 (5 bases). Germline V gene data show CDR1 as MNHEY and CDR2 as SVGEGT. CDR3 length: 15 residues. V shed 2 bases and J shed 5 bases, with 12 bases lying between them. The CDR3 sequence is CASSYKRQGTGELFF. CDR3 DNA: TGTGCCAGCAGTTACAAGCGGCAAGGGACCGGGGAGCTGTTTTTT.

CDR3 amino acids: CSARDVGVNTEAFF. The DNA for the CDR3 is TGCAGTGCTAGAGATGTGGGGGTAAACACTGAAGCTTTCTTT. The chain employs TRBV20-1 and TRBJ1-1, with a tentative D call TRBD1 (5 bases). The CDR3 has 14 residues. The germline gives CDR1 DFQATT, CDR2 SNEGSKA (reference sequence). Trimming cost V 0 bases and J 2 bases, with 10 bases left between them.

The chain couples TRBV20-1 to TRBJ1-6; TRBD1 agrees at 9 bases. Per the germline V gene, CDR1 is DFQATT and CDR2 is SNEGSKA (reference sequence). The CDR3 contains 14 residues. J lost 6 bases, V lost 5 bases, and 5 bases had no gene match. The DNA for the CDR3 is TGCAGTGCTCCTGGGACAGGGCCTAATTCACCCCTCCACTTT. Translation gives CSAPGTGPNSPLHF.

This clonotype was found a few times. The CDR3 DNA reads as TGCAGTGCGTCGAGAGATACAGGGCGGGGCAATCAGCCCCAGCATTTT. It encodes CSASRDTGRGNQPQHF. V usage is TRBV20-1 and J usage is TRBJ1-5; perhaps TRBD1 as D (6 bases). Per germline, CDR1 DFQATT and CDR2 SNEGSKA (reference sequence). The CDR3 sequence is 16 residues long. V gave up 6 bases and J gave up 2 bases, with 20 bases separating them.

The chain is built from TRBV6-1 and TRBJ1-3; D is uncertain. Trimming took off 7 bases at V and 3 bases at J, with 19 bases between the two ends. The germline gives CDR1 MNHNS, CDR2 SASEGT. There are 16 residues in the CDR3. CDR3 sequence (DNA): TGTGCCAGCAACCCCGCAAGGAGGCCGTTTGGAAACACCATATATTTT. Residues: CASNPARRPFGNTIYF.

The genes are TRBV5-4 and TRBJ2-5, with no clear D. Germline V gives CDR1 SGHNT, CDR2 YYREEE (reference sequence). V was clipped by 1 base and J by 0 bases, with 10 bases between them. CDR3 length: 15 amino acids. The CDR3 loop is CASSLRRTYQETQYF. In DNA form, the CDR3 reads TGTGCCAGCAGCTTGCGTCGGACGTACCAAGAGACCCAGTACTTC.

This clonotype was detected only a few times. The chain has TRBV7-9 and TRBJ1-4; D gene uncertain. The germline V gene has CDR1 SEHNR and CDR2 FQNEAQ (reference sequence). There are 15 residues in the CDR3. The V gene lost 3 bases and the J gene lost 8 bases, with 16 bases spanning the gap. The CDR3 nucleotides are TGTGCCAGCAGCTTTAGCGAGTCCCAGAGGGAAAAACTGTTTTTT. Amino acids: CASSFSESQREKLFF.